The clone carrying this T cell receptor (beta chain) has a handful of counts. Its specificity is unknown. This sample was included in a study of T cells in Graves' hyperthyroidism and ophthalmopathy. Overall study findings and caveats: Most expanded thyroid clonotypes above 0.001 also appeared in blood.

This CDR3 has 15 amino acids. Germline V gene data show CDR1 as LNHDA and CDR2 as SQIVND (reference sequence). V was trimmed by 0 bases and J by 4 bases, leaving 12 bases between them. Amplified regions were TCR beta CDR3 sequences from RNA transcripts. First-round RT-PCR targeting the TCR CDR3 was performed with the HTBI primer set. TCRdb re-analysed the multiplex PCR reads in MiXCR, keeping a single row per CDR3 protein. Here the sample spans more than 350,000 distinct CDR3 sequences, about 15% being singletons. This chain joins TRBV19 and TRBJ1-1; tentatively, D is TRBD1 (6 bases). The receptor was isolated from a woman aged 25 to 39 with Graves' hyperthyroidism. The sequencing sample was made of blood. The CDR3 DNA reads TGTGCCAGTAGTATAGAACACAGGGTGGGCACTGAAGCTTTCTTT. Translated: CASSIEHRVGTEAFF.